The present T cell receptor beta chain was sequenced within a study of OX40 agonist ivuxolimab in advanced cancers. Study-level information: Patients received ivuxolimab, an agonistic anti-OX40 (CD134) antibody.

The CDR3 totals 18 residues. Germline V gene data show CDR1 as MDHEN and CDR2 as SYDVKM. After removal of 5 bases from V and 3 bases from J, the junction contained 12 bases not matched to a gene. Findings of the study overall: CD4+ and CD8+ blood T cells expanded clonally by week 6 at 0.1 to 3.0 mg/kg. Low levels of normalized T-cell clonal expansion also appeared in some nonresponders. In CD8+ T cells, expanded clones were on average more numerous than in CD4+.

In the case of this clone: Its cognate antigen is unknown.

Only in-frame clones appear in the TCRdb table, and some are missing; sequencing was by immunoSEQ multiplex PCR. Of some 65,000 clones in the sample, around 90% were seen once. This TCR derives from an adult with an advanced solid tumor such as melanoma, head and neck, liver or kidney cancer. The V gene is TRBV28, the J gene TRBJ2-3; 12 nucleotides line up with TRBD2. The sample was CD4+ or CD8+ T cells sorted from blood, taken in a trial of the OX40 agonist ivuxolimab. CDR3 in amino acids: CASSDLAGGFSGTDTQYF. CDR3 nucleotides: TGTGCCAGCAGTGACCTAGCGGGAGGGTTTAGTGGTACAGATACGCAGTATTTT.